A selection of T cell receptor beta chains follows, all from one sample in a study of blood T cell repertoires in COVID-19. The data were produced by immunoSEQ multiplex PCR, yet TCRdb's version contains in-frame clones alone and is incomplete. This sample has about 60,000 clones, with around 75% found just once. Sequenced material: peripheral blood. Source of these receptors: a human donor in a cohort sampled during active COVID-19. CDR3s include the opening cysteine and the closing phenylalanine or tryptophan. Each record gives: J gene, V gene, CDR3 protein.

TRBJ1-1,TRBV5-4,CASSLGFTTGTEAFF
TRBJ2-1,TRBV28,CASSLPAGGIGEQFF
TRBJ1-1,TRBV4-2,CASSQATTGMNTEAFF
TRBJ1-1,TRBV27,CAVFRGSPPTEAFF
TRBJ1-5,TRBV6-5,CASRSGDQPQHF
TRBJ1-5,TRBV5-1,CASSLAGQGSNQPQHF
TRBJ2-2,TRBV14,CASSQGWGRNTGELFF
TRBJ2-5,TRBV7-9,CASSPEGGETQYF
TRBJ2-1,TRBV20-1,CSASSRTSGTHTGEQFF
TRBJ2-7,TRBV24-1,CATSAQGGFGYEQYF
TRBJ2-5,TRBV29-1,CSVGRGLGETQYF
TRBJ2-1,TRBV6-5,CASNQREGYEQFF
TRBJ2-1,TRBV6-5,CASSKDRSRYEQFF
TRBJ2-7,TRBV6-2/TRBV6-3,CASSYSWQYEQYF
TRBJ2-2,TRBV7-2,CASSPRVGATGELFF
TRBJ2-7,TRBV4-1,CASSHPGANHEQYF
TRBJ2-5,TRBV2,CASARDSRETQYF
TRBJ1-1,TRBV29-1,CSVGWWTTGNTEAFF
TRBJ2-1,TRBV11-3,CASSPGQYNEQFF
TRBJ2-7,TRBV9,CASSVDWTGNYEQYF
TRBJ2-1,TRBV7-6,CASSTLGGTSGRGEQFF
TRBJ1-4,TRBV27,CASRGQPAATNEKLFF
TRBJ2-1,TRBV5-1,CASSLAPSGGVYNEQFF
TRBJ1-2,TRBV2,CASRRDGANYGYTF
TRBJ2-2,TRBV5-1,CASSDGQGTGTGELFF
TRBJ1-2,TRBV20-1,CSASQGDGYTF
TRBJ1-5,TRBV7-8,CASGQGAGGNQPQHF
TRBJ2-3,TRBV27,CASTPLGQGPNTQYF
TRBJ1-2,TRBV7-2,CASSSQGGGIYYGYTF
TRBJ2-1,TRBV3-1/TRBV3-2,CASSRGGWGTNNEQFF
TRBJ1-1,TRBV19,CASSITGVLYTEAFF
TRBJ1-5,TRBV7-2,CASSPSGGQPQHF
TRBJ2-4,TRBV4-1,CASSTMTGNIQYF
TRBJ2-1,TRBV27,CASSSRTSGRIYEQFF
TRBJ2-7,TRBV19,CASSERGSYEQYF